This entry lists 10 T cell receptor beta chains sequenced from one sample in a study of blood T cell repertoires in COVID-19 (dated by TCRdb to 2020 to 2021). Library construction relied on the immunoSEQ multiplex PCR assay. TCRdb stores this immuneACCESS table with in-frame sequences only. Part of the clones is absent; in the studies checked, under half of the shortfall reflects unresolved V genes, and no reason is known for the rest. The sample records some 250,000 clones, approximately 91% of which are singletons. The ten largest account for over 2% of the sample. Specimen: PBMCs or T cells enriched from blood (not recorded which). The receptor source for this set is a woman in her forties with acute COVID-19.

The V and J genes are TRBV4-1 and TRBJ2-7; TRBD2 aligns across 7 bases. The CDR3 contains 15 residues. Germline V gene lookup returns CDR1 MGHRA and CDR2 YSYEKL. The junction had 8 bases not matched to a gene; V was cut back by 2 bases and J by 4 bases. The chain's CDR3 is CASSQQASGPYEQYF. CDR3 nucleotides: TGCGCCAGCAGCCAACAAGCTAGCGGCCCATACGAGCAGTACTTC.

The chain links TRBV5-1 to TRBJ1-2; possibly TRBD1 for D (5 bases). V was pared by 4 bases and J by 5 bases, with 15 bases between. Per germline, CDR1 SGHRS and CDR2 YFSETQ. The CDR3 extends over 14 amino acids. Here the CDR3 DNA reads TGCGCCAGCAGCCTAAAGGGACTCTCTTATGGCTACACCTTC. The encoded protein is CASSLKGLSYGYTF.

The V call is TRBV28, the J call TRBJ1-5, with a tentative D call TRBD1 (6 bases). The CDR3 runs to 14 residues. Germline CDR1 and CDR2: MDHEN and SYDVKM. V gave up 2 bases and J gave up 7 bases, with 12 bases separating them. The CDR3 here is CASSLPGRGQPQHF. CDR3 sequence (DNA): TGTGCCAGCAGTTTACCCGGGAGGGGGCAGCCCCAGCATTTT. Based on the CDR3 plus reference TRBV28 and TRBJ1-5, the full variable domain is DVKVTQSSRYLVKRTGEKVFLECVQDMDHENMFWYRQDPGLGLRLIYFSYDVKMKEKGDIPEGYSVSREKKERFSLILESASTNQTSMYLCASSLPGRGQPQHFGDGTRLSIL.

This rearrangement joins TRBV7-9 to TRBJ1-2; D ambiguous. CDR3 length equals 14 residues. V lost 5 bases and J 3 bases, leaving 13 bases between the germline ends. CDR1 and CDR2 (germline): SEHNR, FQNEAQ (reference sequence). CDR3 protein: CASSRPWGDYGYTF. The CDR3 DNA reads as TGTGCCAGCAGCCGTCCTTGGGGAGACTATGGCTACACCTTC.

This chain uses TRBV6-5 with TRBJ2-2; no definite D call. Germline values: CDR1 MNHEY, CDR2 SVGAGI. The V gene lost 2 bases and the J gene lost 6 bases, with 10 bases spanning the gap. This CDR3 spans 14 amino acids. CDR3 in amino acids: CASSYNQRAGELFF. The CDR3 region has the DNA TGTGCCAGCAGTTACAACCAACGGGCCGGGGAGCTGTTTTTT.

In the case of this clone: A junction boundary mismatches the germline segment, possibly from a read error. The V gene is TRBV7-2, the J gene TRBJ1-1; D is undetermined. The germline V gene encodes CDR1 SGHTA and CDR2 FQGNSA. This CDR3 region has 12 residues. CDR3 sequence (DNA): TGTGCCAGCAGCCCACCCCCCAGTTCAGTCCTCTTT. Translating it yields CASSPPPSSVLF.

In DNA, the CDR3 is TGTGCCAGCAGCGGAGGTAGTACGGGCTCCTACAATGAGCAGTTCTTC. The encoded protein is CASSGGSTGSYNEQFF. The chain uses TRBV9 and TRBJ2-1, with D uncertain. The length of the CDR3 is 16 residues. Germline CDR1 reads SGDLS; CDR2 reads YYNGEE. V lost 3 bases to trimming and J lost 0 bases, with 13 bases between them.

This clone was found a few times. The chain uses TRBV10-2 and TRBJ2-7, with D perhaps matching TRBD2 (6 bases). This CDR3 is built from 18 residues. In germline, CDR1 is WSHSY, CDR2 SAAADI. The V gene lost 6 bases and the J gene lost 3 bases, with 27 bases spanning the gap. The CDR3 coding sequence is TGCGCCAGCAGCTCCCCCGGGACCTCCGGACTAATCGGCTACGAGCAGTACTTC. This sequence encodes CASSSPGTSGLIGYEQYF.

This chain joins TRBV2 and TRBJ2-2, with D perhaps TRBD1 (5 bases). The germline V and J ends were trimmed by 4 bases and 0 bases, with 12 bases remaining between them. Germline CDR1 SNHLY, CDR2 FYNNEI. This CDR3 spans 16 amino acids. The CDR3 reads CASSVGAGPNTGELFF. The CDR3 DNA sequence: TGTGCCAGCAGTGTTGGGGCAGGGCCGAACACCGGGGAGCTGTTTTTT.

This clone has only one observation. The chain joins TRBV6-5 to TRBJ2-5; possible D gene TRBD2, 5 bases. Germline values: CDR1 MNHEY, CDR2 SVGAGI. The CDR3 loop spans 13 amino acids. The germline V and J ends were trimmed by 6 bases and 4 bases, with 12 bases remaining between them. The CDR3 sequence: CASRVRVGETQYF. CDR3 nucleotides: TGTGCCAGCAGGGTGAGGGTCGGAGAGACCCAGTACTTC.